The sequence of this T cell receptor beta chain was determined in a study of shared clonotypes between healthy human individuals (dated by TCRdb to between 2020 and 2021). A note on the overall study: A couple of women and a few men aged 18 to 49 years were included in the cohort. For each donor, three plates each were used for CD4 naive and CD4 memory, two plates were used for CD8 naive, and one plate was used for CD8 memory. The study deeply sequenced blood TCR repertoires of several healthy adults to estimate repertoire size and the extent of clonotype sharing between individuals. Different laboratories and diverse techniques were used to prepare libraries and sequence TCR repertoires, to increase sequencing depth and limit assay-specific biases. Per donor, leukapheresis produced somewhere between about 0.94 and 9.5 billion PBMCs.

TCR CDR3 regions were amplified from genomic DNA by multiplex PCR using the deep immunoSEQ assay. Genomic DNA extracted from each cell subset was distributed evenly over all wells of several immunoSEQ 96-well plates, and each plate served as one replicate. For sorted subsets, about 200 ng genomic DNA, equal to about 30,000 T cell genomes, was loaded into each replicate PCR. Purified libraries were measured with a Qubit 3.0 fluorometer, size-checked on a Bioanalyzer 2100, and measured again with the KAPA Library Quantification kit. Each immunoSEQ 96-well plate was sequenced on its own single-read 150-cycle Illumina NextSeq 550 flow cell. The study's processing was this. Because only junctional sequences without quality scores were contained in the immunoSEQ output, filtering matching that applied to full-length reads could not be performed. To assign V/J genes and CDR3, sequences were annotated against IMGT germline references using PyIR, a Python wrapper for IgBLAST v1.9. Any read was removed if the V/J assignment was weak (E-value above 1e-6), the CDR3 was missing, or the read contained stop codons, out-of-frame junctions, or ambiguous translated residues. V3J clonotypes were defined as sequences sharing the same inferred V gene, J gene, and CDR3 amino acid sequence. To compute the percentage overlap between repertoires, the number of shared unique clonotypes was divided by the size of the smaller repertoire. Richness of each repertoire was evaluated using RTK rarefaction, the Chao1 estimator, and Recon v2.1 estimates of unobserved clonotypes. OLGA was used to compute generation probabilities for all TCRbeta clonotypes that the gDNA method yielded from a handful of donors. TCRdb's version of the immuneACCESS table is confined to in-frame rearrangements and falls short of the full clone set. An unresolved V gene accounts for under half of the shortfall where checked; the remainder is of unknown origin. The V and J calls and clone size were taken over from that table, and D and trimming were inferred from the DNA. In all, the sample holds about a million clones, and about 77% of those were seen once. Of the sample, approximately 1.5% falls within the top ten clones.

What the research found in general, with its limitations: The small number of donors limited the genetic and exposure-history diversity represented. Sharing across four donors was observed for 4.5% to 6.5% of naive CD4, less than 4% of naive CD8, about 2.3% of memory CD4, and roughly 0.4% of memory CD8 clonotypes. Incomplete sequencing was indicated by rarefaction of sorted-subset datasets, despite the large sequencing depth. Higher generation probabilities were observed for clonotypes shared by all four sorted-subset donors than for non-shared clonotypes. Naive subsets generally had larger estimated clonotype richness than memory subsets. Pairwise subsampling led to the expectation that sequencing depth would affect the degree of clonotype sharing among donors. Sampling was limited to blood, and TCR repertoires in tissue likely differ from TCR repertoires in blood.

Donors were healthy HIV-negative adults with no recently reported acute infections or vaccinations. Only Caucasian adults living in Nashville, Tennessee, USA were represented among the donors. Magnetic negative selection was used to enrich CD4+ T cells, after which naive cells were positively selected on CD45RA and the negative fraction became the memory subset. Blood was obtained by leukapheresis, after which PBMCs were separated by Ficoll-Histopaque density gradient centrifugation and cryopreserved in liquid nitrogen vapor phase. Analytical flow cytometry was used to check the purity and quantity of every magnetically sorted T cell population. Genomic DNA was isolated from every sorted fraction and measured by UV absorbance on a Nanodrop 2000c. A note on this clone: Its binding antigen is unknown. The sample holds no much larger clone one base away, and base qualities are not on file.

The CDR3, cysteine through phenylalanine, is 14 amino acids long. Only the CDR3 DNA is retained, 42 bases long and in frame from the first base. Trimming takes 5 bases from V and 8 bases from J, and the germline ends sit 13 bases apart. The germline V gene encodes CDR1 LNHDA and CDR2 SQIVND (reference sequence). The sequence was obtained from a man between 18 and 29 years old in good health. The rearrangement joined TRBV19 to TRBJ1-6; the D gene is perhaps TRBD1, from 6 matching bases. Sequencing was carried out using memory CD4+ T cells sorted from blood. This specimen's cell subset or site label, per the study, means: CD45RA-negative fraction. The CDR3 has the sequence CASSGGRGDSPLHF. Read as DNA, the sequence is TGTGCCAGTAGTGGGGGCAGAGGGGATTCACCCCTCCACTTT.